This T cell receptor beta chain was recorded in a study of regulatory T cells in long-lasting Graves disease. This clonotype was detected a few times. Sequencing libraries for TCR beta were prepared with iRepertoire HTBI primers and Arm-PCR of CDR3 regions. TCRdb reanalysed the multiplex PCR reads using MiXCR and keeps one entry per CDR3 protein. The sample includes around 480,000 distinct CDR3 sequences, 16% of them seen just once. The CDR3 runs to 19 residues. Trimming removed 0 bases from V and 2 bases from J, with 23 bases in between. CDR1 SGHRS and CDR2 YFSETQ come from the germline V gene. The time point is: newly diagnosed GD, antithyroid drugs for less than 3 months. PBMCs were the source of the RNA used for TCR sequencing. These data were also filed under a second study, of T cells in Graves' hyperthyroidism and ophthalmopathy. As reported in that work: The TCR CDR3 first-round RT-PCR relied on the HTBI primer set.

The input for sequencing was peripheral blood mononuclear cells (PBMCs), taken at new diagnosis, from a patient treated with antithyroid drugs. The chain carries TRBV5-1 and TRBJ2-5; TRBD1 is a possible D gene (6 bases). This receptor was taken from a woman aged 35 to 60 with Graves disease. The CDR3 bases are TGCGCCAGCAGCTTGGGGAGGACTCAGACCGAAGGGGGACAAGAGACCCAGTACTTC. As protein: CASSLGRTQTEGGQETQYF.